The 11 T cell receptor beta chains reported below all come from one sample, sequenced in a study of blood T cell repertoires in COVID-19. Sequencing used immunoSEQ multiplex PCR; TCRdb keeps in-frame clones, though not all of them. The data show approximately 140,000 clones, 70% to 90% seen once. Sequencing used PBMCs or T cells enriched from blood (not recorded which). Source of these receptors: a woman in her forties or fifties who had recovered from COVID-19.

The rearrangement joins TRBV3-1 (or the pseudogene TRBV3-2) to TRBJ2-7; D is perhaps TRBD2 (6 bases). Trimming stripped 0 bases from V and 5 bases from J, with 17 bases between. CDR3 size: 16 residues. Germline CDR1 and CDR2: LGHDT and YNNKEL (reference sequence). CDR3 region: CASSQEWVGGFDEQYF. CDR3 DNA: TGTGCCAGCAGCCAAGAGTGGGTTGGGGGGTTCGACGAGCAGTACTTC.

The J gene is TRBJ2-7, the V gene TRBV30, with 7 bases lining up with TRBD1. V trimming: 5 bases; J trimming: 0 bases; junction bases outside the gene matches: 7. This CDR3 is 14 amino acids long. CDR1 and CDR2 from the germline V gene are GTSNPN and SVGIG (reference sequence). CDR3 DNA: TGTGCCTGGGGGGAGACAGGGTTCTCCTACGAGCAGTACTTC. It specifies CAWGETGFSYEQYF.

The V call is TRBV7-3, the J call TRBJ1-2, with a possible D match to TRBD1 (5 bases). This CDR3 contains 16 residues. Germline V gene lookup returns CDR1 SGHTA and CDR2 FQGTGA. Trimming took off 0 bases at V and 7 bases at J, with 18 bases between the two ends. CDR3 coding DNA: TGTGCCAGCAGCTTAACAGAAGGGGCGAGAACCGGTGGCTACACCTTC. This translates into CASSLTEGARTGGYTF.

V and J are TRBV2 and TRBJ1-3; tentatively, D is TRBD1 (5 bases). Trimming took 8 bases from V and 0 from J, leaving 11 bases between them. The CDR3 consists of 14 residues. The V gene's germline CDR1 is SNHLY and CDR2 FYNNEI. CDR3 sequence: CASAGVASGNTIYF. CDR3 sequence (DNA): TGTGCCAGCGCGGGGGTCGCCTCTGGAAACACCATATATTTT.

Turning to this clone: A read error may produce the germline difference seen at one junction end. The rearrangement links TRBV28 to TRBJ2-2; possibly TRBD1 for D (5 bases). This CDR3 has 14 amino acids. The germline gives CDR1 MDHEN, CDR2 SYDVKM. CDR3 residues: CASSLAGNPGELFF. DNA of the CDR3: TGTGCCAGCAGTTTGGCAGGGAACCCCGGGGAGCTGTTTTTT.

The chain joins TRBV3-1 (or the pseudogene TRBV3-2) to TRBJ1-2, with D tentatively TRBD1 (6 bases). CDR3 length: 14 amino acids. Trimming shortened V by 2 bases and J by 8 bases, and 15 bases separated the two germline ends. Germline loops: CDR1 LGHDT, CDR2 YNNKEL (reference sequence). DNA of the CDR3: TGTGCCAGCAGCCAAAACTCGGGGGGGCTCGGCTACACCTTC. Translating it yields CASSQNSGGLGYTF.

The CDR3 nucleotides read TGCGCCAGCAGCCAAGACGTACTAGCCCATGAGCAGTTCTTC. Translation: CASSQDVLAHEQFF. This chain uses TRBV4-3 with TRBJ2-1; perhaps TRBD2 as D (6 bases). V gave up 0 bases and J gave up 8 bases, with 11 bases separating them. Germline V CDR1 and CDR2: LGHNA, YSLEER. The CDR3 is 14 residues long.

The genes are TRBV27 and TRBJ2-3; 10 bases align to TRBD2. CDR1 is MNHEY, CDR2 SMNVEV, per germline (reference sequence). The CDR3 is 16 amino acids. Trimming took 5 bases from V and 4 from J; bases not matched to a gene: 9. This CDR3 reads CASSPLGSGGPDTQYF. The CDR3 DNA reads as TGTGCCAGCAGTCCGCTGGGTAGCGGGGGGCCAGATACGCAGTATTTT.

The gene calls are TRBV4-1 and TRBJ2-7, with D possibly TRBD2 on 5 matching bases. The CDR3 is made up of 13 amino acids. The V gene lost 2 bases and the J gene lost 7 bases, with 12 bases spanning the gap. In germline, CDR1 is MGHRA, CDR2 YSYEKL. CDR3 in amino acids: CASSQPNGVEQYF. In DNA form, the CDR3 reads TGCGCCAGCAGCCAACCGAACGGGGTGGAGCAGTACTTC.

This chain links TRBV7-8 with TRBJ2-7; D perhaps matches TRBD1 (6 bases). Looked up from germline, CDR1 is SGHVS and CDR2 is FQNEAQ. The CDR3 loop spans 15 amino acids. Trimming took 5 bases from V and 2 from J, leaving 16 bases between them. The CDR3 spells CASSERDQGTYEQYF. The CDR3 region has the DNA TGTGCCAGCAGCGAACGGGACCAGGGGACCTACGAGCAGTACTTC. Full variable domain (remainder filled in from reference TRBV7-8 and TRBJ2-7): GAGVSQSPRYKVAKRGQDVALRCDPISGHVSLFWYQQALGQGPEFLTYFQNEAQLDKSGLPSDRFFAERPEGSVSTLKIQRTQQEDSAVYLCASSERDQGTYEQYFGPGTRLTVT.

The chain recombines TRBV4-1 with TRBJ1-2, with a weak D call TRBD1 (5 bases). V shed 5 bases and J shed 8 bases, with 18 bases lying between them. In germline, CDR1 is MGHRA, CDR2 YSYEKL. This CDR3 comprises 14 residues. The CDR3 reads CASSSPGGRYGYTF. CDR3 nucleotide sequence: TGCGCCAGCAGCTCCCCCGGGGGGAGGTACGGCTACACCTTC.